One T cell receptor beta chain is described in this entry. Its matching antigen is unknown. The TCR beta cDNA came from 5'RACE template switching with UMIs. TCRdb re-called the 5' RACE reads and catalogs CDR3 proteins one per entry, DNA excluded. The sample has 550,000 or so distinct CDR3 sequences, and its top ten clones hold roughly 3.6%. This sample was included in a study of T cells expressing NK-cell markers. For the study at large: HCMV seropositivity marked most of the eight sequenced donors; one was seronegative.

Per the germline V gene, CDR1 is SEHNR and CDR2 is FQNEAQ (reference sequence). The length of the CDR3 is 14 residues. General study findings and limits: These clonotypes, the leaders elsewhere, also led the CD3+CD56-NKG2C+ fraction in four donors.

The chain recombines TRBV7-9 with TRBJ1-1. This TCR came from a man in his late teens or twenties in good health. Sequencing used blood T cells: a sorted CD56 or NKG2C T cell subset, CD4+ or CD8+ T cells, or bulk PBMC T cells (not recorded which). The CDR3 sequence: CASSLERVFTEAFF.